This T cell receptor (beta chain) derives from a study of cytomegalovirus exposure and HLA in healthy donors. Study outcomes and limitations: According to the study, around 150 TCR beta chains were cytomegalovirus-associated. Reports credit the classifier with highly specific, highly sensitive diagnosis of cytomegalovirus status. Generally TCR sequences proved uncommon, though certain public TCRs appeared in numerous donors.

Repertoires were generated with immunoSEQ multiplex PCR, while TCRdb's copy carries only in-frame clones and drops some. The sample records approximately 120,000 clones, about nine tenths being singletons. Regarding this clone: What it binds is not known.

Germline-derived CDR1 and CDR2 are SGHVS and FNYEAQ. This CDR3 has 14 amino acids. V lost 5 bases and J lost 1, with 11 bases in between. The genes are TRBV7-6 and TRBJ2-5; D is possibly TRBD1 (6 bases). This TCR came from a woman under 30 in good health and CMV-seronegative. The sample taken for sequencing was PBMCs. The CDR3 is CASSLGTSQETQYF. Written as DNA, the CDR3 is TGTGCCAGCAGCCTAGGGACAAGCCAAGAGACCCAGTACTTC.